This TCR beta chain was retrieved from a study of blood T cells in healthy people across ages. Then a second PCR, running roughly 7 to 11 cycles, was carried out with a sample-barcoded 5' primer and a J-beta primer mix. All cDNA molecules were each tagged by a template-switch adaptor with 12 random nucleotides. MiXCR, run by TCRdb on the 5' RACE reads, gives a single entry per CDR3 protein. The sample yields 980,000 or so distinct CDR3 sequences, around 48% seen once. There are a few counts of this clonotype. Its antigen remains unknown. Study results and caveats: Roughly linear age-related decline in beta diversity appeared, significant by age roughly 40.

V was cut by 0 bases and J by 12 bases, with 13 bases left in between. Germline V gene sequence: CDR1 MNHNS, CDR2 SASEGT. This CDR3 is 13 amino acids long. The source of this sequence is a man aged 25 to 45 in good health. This chain joins TRBV6-1 and TRBJ2-3; no clear D gene. The specimen sequenced was blood. CDR3 sequence: CASSEAHTPPQYF. CDR3 DNA: TGTGCCAGCAGTGAAGCGCATACACCTCCCCAGTATTTT.